This T cell receptor (beta chain) emerged from a study of T cells in Graves' hyperthyroidism and ophthalmopathy. Germline V gene data show CDR1 as MNHEY and CDR2 as SMNVEV (reference sequence). Trimming shortened V by 6 bases and J by 1 base, and 13 bases separated the two germline ends. The CDR3 loop spans 14 amino acids. Many counts were recorded for this clonotype. Using RNA transcripts as the source, TCR beta CDR3 regions were amplified. A set of HTBI primers served as the primers for a first-round RT-PCR of the TCR CDR3. A single record per CDR3 protein comes from TCRdb applying MiXCR to the multiplex PCR reads. This table has about 480,000 distinct CDR3 sequences, around 14% appearing once.

The chain employs TRBV27 and TRBJ2-7; D not certain. Input material: blood. The sequence was obtained from a woman between 18 and 29 years old with Graves' hyperthyroidism. CDR3 residues: CASRNLGTSYEQYF. DNA for the CDR3: TGTGCCAGCAGGAATTTGGGCACTTCCTACGAGCAGTACTTC.